This is a list of T cell receptor beta chains from one sample in a study of shared clonotypes between healthy human individuals. Produced via immunoSEQ multiplex PCR; TCRdb's table is partial and in-frame only. The sample shows hundreds of thousands of clones, under 80% of them seen only once. Input material: memory CD4+ T cells sorted from blood. All receptors derive from a woman in her 30s in good health. CDR3s include the opening cysteine and the closing phenylalanine or tryptophan. The D gene is left open where the match is weak. Part of the rows lack a size; the others show once, few, many or a class for expanded clones.

v_call	d_call	clone_size	j_call	cdr3_nt	cdr3_aa
TRBV27	TRBD1	-	TRBJ1-2	TGTGCCAGCAGTTCCCGACAGGGGTACTATGGCTACACCTTC	CASSSRQGYYGYTF
TRBV11-2	-	-	TRBJ2-7	TGTGCCAGCAGCCCCCGGGCTTTTGTGTACGAGCAGTACTTC	CASSPRAFVYEQYF
TRBV11-1	-	once	TRBJ2-3	TGTGCCAGCAGCCTACGGCTCATTGATACGCAGTATTTT	CASSLRLIDTQYF
TRBV7-3	-	-	TRBJ1-2	TGTGCCAGCAGCCTTGATGGACAGTCTAGTGGCTACACCTTC	CASSLDGQSSGYTF
TRBV7-9	-	-	TRBJ2-5	TGTGCCAGCGGTGGGGCCACCACCTTCCAAGAGACCCAGTACTTC	CASGGATTFQETQYF
TRBV15	TRBD2	-	TRBJ2-5	TGTGCCACCAGCAGAGCGGGACTAGCGGACCAAGAGACCCAGTACTTC	CATSRAGLADQETQYF
TRBV5-1	TRBD1	-	TRBJ2-2	TGCGCCAGCAGCTTCCGGGACAGGGAAACCGGGGAGCTGTTTTTT	CASSFRDRETGELFF
TRBV5-1	TRBD1	many	TRBJ1-5	TGCGCCAGCAGCATCGGACAGGGCCCCAATCAGCCCCAGCATTTT	CASSIGQGPNQPQHF
TRBV6-5	TRBD2	-	TRBJ2-1	TGTGCCAGCCGGCCGGGAGGGGTAGGCAATGAGCAGTTCTTC	CASRPGGVGNEQFF
TRBV5-1	-	few	TRBJ2-1	TGCGCCAGCAGCGTCGACAGGAACAATGAGCAGTTCTTC	CASSVDRNNEQFF
TRBV28	-	-	TRBJ2-7	TGTGCCAGCAGTTTAGGAGATGACGAGCAGTACTTC	CASSLGDDEQYF
TRBV6-5	-	few	TRBJ2-6	TGTGCCAGCAGTTACGGGGACTCTGGGGCCAACGTCCTGACTTTC	CASSYGDSGANVLTF
TRBV10-1	-	-	TRBJ2-3	TGCGCCAGCAGCCCTAGAACCGCGGGTCGCACAGATACGCAGTATTTT	CASSPRTAGRTDTQYF
TRBV2	TRBD1	once	TRBJ1-4	TGTGCCAGCAGTCGGACAGGGGTTGATGAAAAACTGTTTTTT	CASSRTGVDEKLFF
TRBV18	TRBD2	-	TRBJ2-5	TGTGCCAGCTCACCGGGCGGGACTAGCGCCTACCAAGAGACCCAGTACTTC	CASSPGGTSAYQETQYF
TRBV5-1	-	-	TRBJ2-7	TGCGCCAGCAGCTTGGTAGTGGGAAACCGACCCGTCGAGCAGTACTTC	CASSLVVGNRPVEQYF
TRBV6-1	TRBD1	-	TRBJ2-7	TGTGCCAGCAGTGAAGGACAGGGGGCTCCCTACGAGCAGTACTTC	CASSEGQGAPYEQYF
TRBV30	TRBD1	-	TRBJ1-1	TGTGCCTGGAGCGGACAGGGGGGTACAGAAGCTTTCTTT	CAWSGQGGTEAFF
TRBV10-2	TRBD2	-	TRBJ2-7	TGCGCCAGCGCCGAGGGGAGGGTGGACGAGCAGTACTTC	CASAEGRVDEQYF